Following are 30 T cell receptor beta chains from one sample sequenced in a study of blood T cell repertoires in COVID-19. Profiling relied on immunoSEQ multiplex PCR, and the TCRdb table lists in-frame clones only, not all of them. Counted here are roughly 400,000 clones, more than 70% occurring once; the ten biggest clones make up over 2%. The sample was peripheral blood. These receptor sequences come from an older woman with COVID-19, enrolled during active disease.

V and J are TRBV5-1 and TRBJ2-2, with a weak D call TRBD1 (5 bases). This CDR3 is built from 15 residues. Germline assignment: CDR1 SGHRS and CDR2 YFSETQ. V was pared by 2 bases and J by 1 base, with 9 bases between. The CDR3 DNA reads TGCGCCAGCAGCTTCCCAGGGTTGAACACCGGGGAGCTGTTTTTT. Its protein is CASSFPGLNTGELFF.

The CDR3 DNA reads TGTGCCAGCTCACAGTTTCCGGCAGGGGGCAGCTATGGCTACACCTTC. Translation gives CASSQFPAGGSYGYTF. This chain connects TRBV18 to TRBJ1-2; 8 bases line up with TRBD1. Germline CDR1 is KGHSH and CDR2 is LQKENI. The CDR3 totals 16 residues. The V segment lost 4 bases and the J segment 4 bases; nucleotides outside the gene matches: 11.

The chain combines TRBV27 with TRBJ2-3, with TRBD1 matching over 11 bases. V gave up 4 bases and J gave up 10 bases; unmatched junction bases: 1. Germline CDR1 reads MNHEY; CDR2 reads SMNVEV (reference sequence). This CDR3 spans 12 amino acids. CDR3 in amino acids: CASSSDRGPQYF. CDR3 DNA sequence: TGTGCCAGCAGTTCGGACAGGGGGCCGCAGTATTTT.

V is TRBV6-6 and J is TRBJ2-7, with 12 bases that match TRBD2. J was trimmed by 3 bases and V by 4 bases; bases with no gene match: 7. The CDR3 has 16 residues. The germline CDR1 and CDR2 sequences are MNHNY and SVGAGI (reference sequence). In DNA form, the CDR3 reads TGTGCCAGCAGTTCCCGGACTAGCGGGGCCTACTACGAGCAGTACTTC. It encodes CASSSRTSGAYYEQYF.

The chain carries TRBV19 and TRBJ1-1; D might be TRBD1 (5 bases). This CDR3 has 15 residues. V lost 3 bases, J lost 6 bases, and 17 bases lay in between. Germline CDR1 LNHDA, CDR2 SQIVND (reference sequence). CDR3 nucleotides: TGTGCCAGTAGTATTCGGGGGACCTGGACGGCTGAAGCTTTCTTT. The encoded protein is CASSIRGTWTAEAFF. Full variable domain (outside the CDR3, taken from reference TRBV19 and TRBJ1-1): DGGITQSPKYLFRKEGQNVTLSCEQNLNHDAMYWYRQDPGQGLRLIYYSQIVNDFQKGDIAEGYSVSREKKESFPLTVTSAQKNPTAFYLCASSIRGTWTAEAFFGQGTRLTVV.

The CDR3: CASSSPDRVSYEQYF. DNA of the CDR3: TGTGCCAGCAGTTCCCCGGACAGGGTCTCCTACGAGCAGTACTTC. The genes are TRBV6-6 and TRBJ2-7, with TRBD1 matching over 8 bases. Unmatched junction bases numbered 5, after V lost 4 bases and J lost 0 bases. This CDR3 spans 15 amino acids. The germline V gene has CDR1 MNHNY and CDR2 SVGAGI (reference sequence).

The chain uses TRBV2 and TRBJ1-6, with D maybe TRBD1 (5 bases). The V end was cut by 3 bases, the J end by 6 bases, with 9 bases between. Germline V lookup: CDR1 SNHLY, CDR2 FYNNEI. CDR3 size: 14 residues. CDR3 nucleotide sequence: TGTGCCAGCAGTGACAGGGCTATTAATTCACCCCTCCACTTT. Translated, it gives CASSDRAINSPLHF.

The gene calls are TRBV7-8 and TRBJ1-5, with TRBD1 as a possible D gene (5 bases). Trimming took off 4 bases at V and 0 bases at J, with 13 bases between the two ends. CDR1 and CDR2 (germline): SGHVS, FQNEAQ. The CDR3 consists of 16 residues. CDR3 nucleotide sequence: TGTGCCAGCAGCTCAAGGGGCCAGTATAGCAATCAGCCCCAGCATTTT. Its protein product is CASSSRGQYSNQPQHF.

J is TRBJ2-5 and V is TRBV7-2; a possible D gene is TRBD1 (5 bases). CDR3 size: 14 residues. Between the trimmed V and J ends, which lost 1 base and 5 bases, there was a span of 11 bases. Germline CDR1 reads SGHTA; CDR2 reads FQGNSA. The CDR3 DNA reads TGTGCCAGCAGCTTAGGAAGGGGAATTGAGACCCAGTACTTC. It yields the protein CASSLGRGIETQYF.

CDR3 protein: CSVEDLDREAGYTF. The CDR3 nucleotides read TGCAGCGTTGAAGACCTTGACAGGGAGGCTGGCTACACCTTC. The rearrangement links TRBV29-1 to TRBJ1-2; 7 nucleotides agree with TRBD1. V gave up 0 bases and J gave up 7 bases; unmatched junction bases: 8. This CDR3 has 14 residues. Looked up from germline, CDR1 is SQVTM and CDR2 is ANQGSEA. Supplemented by reference TRBV29-1 and TRBJ1-2, the full variable domain reads SAVISQKPSRDICQRGTSLTIQCQVDSQVTMMFWYRQQPGQSLTLIATANQGSEATYESGFVIDKFPISRPNLTFSTLTVSNMSPEDSSIYLCSVEDLDREAGYTFGSGTRLTVV.

A single count supports this clone. J is TRBJ1-2 and V is TRBV24-1, with TRBD1 matching 12 bases. The CDR3 extends over 19 amino acids. Germline trimming cut 5 bases from V and 1 base from J; bases unmatched to any gene: 13. Germline V gene lookup returns CDR1 KGHDR and CDR2 SFDVKD. The CDR3 nucleotides are TGTGCCACCAGTGGTAGAAAGTCCGGGACAGGGGGCGTTAACTATGGCTACACCTTC. As protein: CATSGRKSGTGGVNYGYTF.

The chain joins TRBV5-1 to TRBJ1-6; 7 bases align to TRBD1. CDR3 size: 16 residues. Per the germline V gene, CDR1 is SGHRS and CDR2 is YFSETQ. J was trimmed by 3 bases and V by 0 bases; bases with no gene match: 3. CDR3 residues: CASSLGQGGYNSPLHF. The CDR3 DNA reads TGCGCCAGCAGCTTGGGACAGGGAGGCTATAATTCACCCCTCCACTTT.

This clone was recorded once. The chain employs TRBV6-6 and TRBJ2-7; 8 positions match TRBD1. In germline, CDR1 is MNHNY, CDR2 SVGAGI (reference sequence). The CDR3 runs 13 residues. J was trimmed by 3 bases and V by 7 bases; bases with no gene match: 5. This CDR3 is CASMDRVNYEQYF. CDR3 bases: TGTGCCAGCATGGACAGGGTGAACTACGAGCAGTACTTC.

This clone appeared once. This chain joins TRBV11-3 and TRBJ1-2; D gene ambiguous. The CDR3 is 15 residues long. Trimming removed 0 bases from V and 0 bases from J, with 8 bases in between. Germline V gene lookup returns CDR1 SGHNT and CDR2 YENEEA. The CDR3 here is CASSLDPEANYGYTF. The DNA of the CDR3 is TGTGCCAGCAGCTTAGACCCAGAAGCTAACTATGGCTACACCTTC.

The chain joins TRBV7-9 to TRBJ2-3; 7 bases agree with TRBD1. The CDR3 contains 15 residues. CDR1 is SEHNR and CDR2 is FQNEAQ in the germline V gene (reference sequence). The trim removed 4 bases at V and 1 base at J, leaving 5 bases unmatched. The CDR3 region is CASSSNRGRTDTQYF. The DNA for the CDR3 is TGTGCCAGCAGCTCAAACAGGGGCCGCACAGATACGCAGTATTTT. Full variable domain (missing parts from reference TRBV7-9 and TRBJ2-3): DTGVSQNPRHKITKRGQNVTFRCDPISEHNRLYWYRQTLGQGPEFLTYFQNEAQLEKSRLLSDRFSAERPKGSFSTLEIQRTEQGDSAMYLCASSSNRGRTDTQYFGPGTRLTVL.

V and J are TRBV2 and TRBJ2-2; 9 nucleotides line up with TRBD1. With V trimmed by 4 bases and J by 5 bases, 5 bases remained unmatched. The CDR3 runs to 15 residues. Per the germline V gene, CDR1 is SNHLY and CDR2 is FYNNEI. In DNA, the CDR3 is TGTGCCAGCAGTGGGCAACAGGGGGCGACCGGGGAGCTGTTTTTT. Residues: CASSGQQGATGELFF.

The rearrangement links TRBV10-3 to TRBJ1-4; no clear D gene. The CDR3 is made up of 14 amino acids. Trimming stripped 10 bases from V and 3 bases from J, with 15 bases between. Germline loops: CDR1 ENHRY, CDR2 SYGVKD. CDR3 amino acids: CATRAAQANEKLFF. CDR3 nucleotides: TGTGCCACCCGAGCGGCGCAGGCTAATGAAAAACTGTTTTTT.

This rearrangement joins TRBV9 to TRBJ2-1, with 10 bases aligning to TRBD1. V was pared by 6 bases and J by 6 bases, with 9 bases of the junction left unmatched. The germline gives CDR1 SGDLS, CDR2 YYNGEE. The CDR3 covers 15 residues. The CDR3 nucleotides are TGTGCCAGCAATGCGGGACAGGGGAAATTCAATGAGCAGTTCTTC. It is translated as CASNAGQGKFNEQFF.

The chain links TRBV7-2 to TRBJ1-6; D not resolved. The CDR3 loop spans 15 amino acids. Trimming removed 5 bases at V and 10 bases at J, with 18 bases between. CDR1 and CDR2 (germline): SGHTA, FQGNSA. The CDR3 region is CASSPGMSAGSPLHF. CDR3 sequence (DNA): TGTGCCAGCAGCCCTGGAATGAGTGCGGGGTCACCCCTCCACTTT. Full variable domain (rest looked up from reference TRBV7-2 and TRBJ1-6): GAGVSQSPSNKVTEKGKDVELRCDPISGHTALYWYRQSLGQGLEFLIYFQGNSAPDKSGLPSDRFSAERTGGSVSTLTIQRTQQEDSAVYLCASSPGMSAGSPLHFGNGTRLTVT.

The V call is TRBV5-1, the J call TRBJ2-7, with TRBD1 matching 11 bases. Germline CDR1 reads SGHRS; CDR2 reads YFSETQ. V shed 3 bases, J shed 6 bases, and the junction held 11 bases outside the gene matches. There are 16 residues in the CDR3. CDR3 sequence: CASSWTSGTGGSEQYF. The CDR3 DNA is TGCGCCAGCAGCTGGACCTCCGGGACAGGGGGGAGCGAGCAGTACTTC.

This chain connects TRBV15 to TRBJ1-1; D is uncertain. Germline V lookup: CDR1 LNHNV, CDR2 YYDKDF (reference sequence). CDR3 length: 13 amino acids. Between the trimmed V and J ends, which lost 1 base and 7 bases, there was a span of 10 bases. CDR3 residues: CATSRVGLLEAFF. CDR3 in DNA: TGTGCCACCAGCAGAGTGGGCCTACTTGAAGCTTTCTTT.

This clone was counted only a few times. The DNA for the CDR3 is TGTGCCAGCAGCTTTCTAGGGGTCAGTAATCAGCCCCAGCATTTT. Translating gives CASSFLGVSNQPQHF. The chain links TRBV7-4 to TRBJ1-5; D might be TRBD1 (5 bases). The CDR3 extends over 15 amino acids. Trimming shortened V by 3 bases and J by 4 bases, and 13 bases separated the two germline ends. The germline V gene encodes CDR1 SGHVT and CDR2 SQSDAQ.

The gene calls are TRBV19 and TRBJ1-2; maybe TRBD1 (5 bases). With 2 bases removed from V and 3 bases from J, the gap between germline ends came to 13 bases. The CDR3 extends over 15 amino acids. Looked up from germline, CDR1 is LNHDA and CDR2 is SQIVND (reference sequence). Here the CDR3 reads CASSILVGDYYGYTF. The CDR3 nucleotides read TGTGCCAGTAGTATACTAGTCGGGGACTACTATGGCTACACCTTC.

The CDR3 nucleotides read TGTGCCATCAGCGCCGGGGGTAGGAATGAGCAGTTCTTC. This sequence encodes CAISAGGRNEQFF. This sequence joins TRBV10-3 and TRBJ2-1; possibly TRBD2 for D (6 bases). The CDR3 totals 13 residues. V was clipped by 6 bases and J by 7 bases, with 13 bases between them. Germline-derived CDR1 and CDR2 are ENHRY and SYGVKD.

V usage is TRBV6-5 and J usage is TRBJ1-5; no clear D. V dropped 6 bases and J dropped 7 bases, with 19 bases sitting between them. The CDR3 spans 15 residues. From germline, CDR1 is MNHEY and CDR2 SVGAGI. The CDR3 nucleotides read TGTGCCAGCAGCCCCGACTGGGGAGTGTACCAGCCCCAGCATTTT. This sequence encodes CASSPDWGVYQPQHF.

The rearrangement uses TRBV5-4 and TRBJ1-4; the D gene is possibly TRBD1 (6 bases). V lost 4 bases to trimming and J lost 8 bases, with 15 bases between them. The CDR3 loop spans 14 amino acids. Germline CDR1 SGHNT, CDR2 YYREEE (reference sequence). CDR3 in amino acids: CASSVQGIQEKLFF. Written as DNA, the CDR3 is TGTGCCAGCAGCGTACAGGGAATTCAGGAAAAACTGTTTTTT.

The V and J genes are TRBV5-1 and TRBJ2-1; perhaps TRBD1 as D (6 bases). CDR1 and CDR2 (germline): SGHRS, YFSETQ. Trimming stripped 4 bases from V and 6 bases from J, with 14 bases between. This CDR3 spans 14 amino acids. This CDR3 is CASSLPGHFNEQFF. The CDR3 region has the DNA TGCGCCAGCAGCCTCCCGGGACACTTCAATGAGCAGTTCTTC.

The chain couples TRBV2 to TRBJ2-7; TRBD1 matches at 9 bases. With V trimmed by 7 bases and J by 5 bases, 6 bases remained unmatched. This CDR3 has 13 residues. The germline CDR1 and CDR2 sequences are SNHLY and FYNNEI. CDR3 residues: CASKGTGYNEQYF. The CDR3 bases are TGTGCCAGCAAAGGGACAGGGTATAACGAGCAGTACTTC.

The chain uses TRBV10-1 and TRBJ2-2; TRBD1 might be the D (6 bases). CDR1 is WNHNN, CDR2 SYGVQD, per germline (reference sequence). This CDR3 has 15 amino acids. Trimming took 2 bases from V and 3 from J, leaving 10 bases between them. DNA of the CDR3: TGCGCCAGCAGTGAGAGACAGGCCTACACCGGGGAGCTGTTTTTT. Protein: CASSERQAYTGELFF.

The chain is built from TRBV6-5 and TRBJ1-5; D call uncertain. This CDR3 is built from 15 residues. Looked up from germline, CDR1 is MNHEY and CDR2 is SVGAGI. V lost 5 bases to trimming and J lost 2 bases, with 13 bases between them. The CDR3 spells CASSPRGLGNQPQHF. The CDR3 DNA reads TGTGCCAGCAGTCCCCGAGGTTTGGGCAATCAGCCCCAGCATTTT.